This TCR beta chain was sequenced during a study of blood T cell repertoires in COVID-19. Study-wide context: From the United States, Italy and Spain came samples of acute and convalescent COVID-19. In each case, the material was cDNA or gDNA derived from T cells, B-cell-depleted T cells, or PBMCs.

The V gene lost 4 bases and the J gene lost 4 bases, with 10 bases spanning the gap. Germline V CDR1 and CDR2: SGHDN, FVKESK. There are 13 residues in the CDR3. Authors' analysis steps: The authors estimated nucleated cell counts from reference gene primer amplification. Profiled with immunoSEQ multiplex PCR; TCRdb holds only in-frame clones, not every one. For V, J and clone size, that table is used; D and trimming come from the DNA. The data hold approximately 50,000 clones, with around 88% observed a single time. J is TRBJ1-2 and V is TRBV14; D perhaps matches TRBD1 (5 bases). The sequencing input was peripheral blood. This receptor was taken from an elderly woman with acute or convalescent COVID-19. The chain's CDR3 is CASSPRVSYGYTF. DNA of the CDR3: TGTGCCAGCAGCCCCAGGGTTTCCTATGGCTACACCTTC.